This paragraph covers one T cell receptor (beta chain) sequence. This clonotype has more than one count but fewer than ten. Its cognate antigen has yet to be identified. No base quality information exists; no much larger clone differs at one position. CDR1 is given as ENHRY and CDR2 as SYGVKD, both from the germline V gene. Here V drops 5 bases and J drops 5 bases, and the junction holds 8 bases not matched to any gene. Taken from cysteine to phenylalanine, the CDR3 has 17 residues. The kept DNA is CDR3 alone, 51 bases in frame from the first base. This record belongs to a study of human T cells and chemical hapten exposure (dated by TCRdb to the early 2020s). For context, the study as a whole: For sensitization, 2% DPC in acetone was applied to a 2 cm by 2 cm area of upper inner arm skin. Blood was sampled from patients pre-sensitization (week 0) and at 2, 6 and about 24 weeks after DPC sensitization. Throughout the roughly 23-week study period, patients were also given weekly therapeutic DPC doses on the scalp. Most of the patients in the cohort were female, and the cohort covered alopecia areata with under or over 50% scalp involvement, alopecia totalis and alopecia universalis. Blood for TCR sequencing was provided by twenty-nine alopecia patients at one to four time points (pre-sensitization, 2, 6 and 24 weeks). Patch testing was performed on the upper back with Finn chambers containing 0.01% DPC, and the patch tests were scored after 6 days according to International Contact Dermatitis Research Group standards. Libraries were pooled for sequencing, and variation in per-sample TCR yields was attributed mainly to small differences in library volumes within the pool. In alopecia patients, the study followed how the peripheral blood TCR repertoire changed in vivo over primary and secondary sensitization to diphenylcyclopropenone (DPC), a hapten. Overall study results and their limits: Compared with pre-sensitization or healthy control sets, expanded TCRs formed significantly more large CDR3 similarity clusters, which is consistent with antigen-driven responses. After repeated subsampling, changes were observed in the strength of the expansion versus patch-test correlation and in the threshold at which the correlation became significant. Alopecia, a presumed autoimmune disease, was present in all patients, so the immune response of the patients might differ from that of healthy individuals. DPC sensitization did not change how many TCRs were above 1 in 1000 frequency, and no evidence was found of alterations in global repertoire structure. The number of PT1 expanded TCRs positively correlated with patch test score, significant at thresholds 8, 16 and 32 but not 4.

Preparation of the library involved RACE. Instrument on record: NextSeq 500. During library preparation, unique molecular identifiers were attached to individual cDNA molecules so that TCRs could be counted in a quantitative, reproducible way. For every blood RNA sample, sequencing covered both the TCR alpha and TCR beta chains. In the original analysis: The median number of TCRs per sample was 90,000 to 100,000, ranging from about 20,000 to 750,000. V, J and CDR3 annotation of the TCR reads was carried out using the Decombinator software suite. To make PS versus PT1 abundance plots, every sample was subsampled to the same number of TCRs (28,000). Expanded TCRs were defined as absent before sensitization and observed at least eight times at the 2-week time point. TCRdb reprocessed the public reads (quality trimming at Q25 with fastp, clone calling with MiXCR) and kept in-frame beta chains. A single entry per CDR3 protein holds the most common genes and DNA from its merged rows. V and J calls and clone size were set by TCRdb, not the authors. The sample table shows under 300,000 distinct CDR3 sequences, and approximately 7.5% are seen once. The ten largest clones add up to 1.2% of the sample.

Explained via the paper, the time point label denotes: pre-sensitization, week 0. The sample's treatment or condition label, in plain terms: therapeutic diphenylcyclopropenone sensitization with weekly scalp DPC. At every patch-test visit, the blood draw took place before the patch test was put on. Patients were eligible if aged 18 to 70, diagnosed with alopecia and judged suitable for DPC therapy, and pregnant patients were excluded. Total RNA was extracted from unfractionated whole blood that had been collected in Tempus Blood RNA tubes. Recombination connected TRBV10-3 to TRBJ2-3, with 15 junctional bases fitting TRBD2. The specimen comprised whole blood, sampled in connection with sensitization to the hapten diphenylcyclopropenone (DPC). The sequence was collected from a man between 18 and 35 years old with alopecia areata. Some clones in this sample may be carry-over from other donors' samples. In nucleotides, the sequence is TGTGCCATCAGTAAAGGACTAGCGGGGGGGCCTGTAGATACGCAGTATTTT. This encodes CAISKGLAGGPVDTQYF.